This passage covers 10 T cell receptor beta chains from one sample sequenced in a study of resident and recirculating memory T cells in vitiligo. The table came from immunoSEQ multiplex PCR; TCRdb's copy has only in-frame clones and leaves some out. The sample holds more than 70,000 clones, 92% seen once. Material for sequencing was blood. The source of these receptors is a male donor with vitiligo.

This clone has only a few counts. The gene calls are TRBV25-1 and TRBJ1-1, with 7 bases aligning to TRBD1. Germline trimming cut 5 bases from V and 1 base from J; bases unmatched to any gene: 7. CDR3 length: 15 amino acids. From germline, CDR1 is MGHDK and CDR2 SYGVNS. The CDR3 region is CASSPYRGSNTEAFF. In DNA, the CDR3 is TGTGCCAGCAGTCCATACAGGGGCTCGAACACTGAAGCTTTCTTT.

As DNA, the CDR3 is TGTGCCAGCAGCTTACTACGGACTAGCGGGTCCTACGAGCAGTACTTC. Translation: CASSLLRTSGSYEQYF. V is TRBV11-2 and J is TRBJ2-7; 11 positions match TRBD2. J lost 1 base, V lost 2 bases, and 4 bases had no gene match. The germline gives CDR1 SGHAT, CDR2 FQNNGV. The CDR3 is 16 amino acids.

The chain carries TRBV6-1 and TRBJ1-2, with TRBD1 matching 7 bases. This CDR3 spans 13 amino acids. The V gene's germline CDR1 is MNHNS and CDR2 SASEGT. Unmatched junction bases numbered 2, after V lost 5 bases and J lost 2 bases. The DNA of the CDR3 is TGTGCCAGCAGTCCACAGGGGAACTATGGCTACACCTTC. Translating it yields CASSPQGNYGYTF.

This clone was detected a few times. The chain carries TRBV5-1 and TRBJ1-5; D perhaps matches TRBD1 (5 bases). Germline CDR1 reads SGHRS; CDR2 reads YFSETQ. Trimming shortened V by 4 bases and J by 4 bases, and 12 bases separated the two germline ends. The CDR3 totals 14 residues. CDR3 protein: CASSPGQVNQPQHF. In DNA form, the CDR3 reads TGCGCCAGCAGCCCCGGACAAGTTAATCAGCCCCAGCATTTT.

The CDR3 nucleotides read TGTGCCAGCAGGATGGACAGTAACTATGGCTACACCTTC. This sequence encodes CASRMDSNYGYTF. The chain joins TRBV28 to TRBJ1-2; a possible D gene is TRBD1 (6 bases). The V and J ends lost 6 bases and 1 base respectively, with 9 bases between them. CDR3 size: 13 residues. Looked up from germline, CDR1 is MDHEN and CDR2 is SYDVKM.

The chain joins TRBV30 to TRBJ2-2; D is unresolved. The CDR3 consists of 10 residues. CDR1 GTSNPN and CDR2 SVGIG come from the germline V gene (reference sequence). Trimming stripped 2 bases from V and 8 bases from J, with 3 bases between. This chain's CDR3 is CAWSLGELFF. The CDR3 DNA follows: TGTGCCTGGAGTCTTGGGGAGCTGTTTTTT.

The chain employs TRBV10-3 and TRBJ2-1, with 11 nucleotides matching TRBD1. The CDR3 totals 19 residues. Germline V gene data show CDR1 as ENHRY and CDR2 as SYGVKD. V shed 4 bases and J 0 bases; nucleotides not matched to a gene: 11. The CDR3 region has the DNA TGTGCCATCAGTGCCCCGTGGACAGGGGGCACCTCCTCCTACAATGAGCAGTTCTTC. Translating gives CAISAPWTGGTSSYNEQFF.

The chain combines TRBV28 with TRBJ2-1; D possibly corresponds to TRBD2 (6 bases). There are 15 residues in the CDR3. Germline CDR1 MDHEN, CDR2 SYDVKM. The V end was cut by 6 bases, the J end by 0 bases, with 12 bases between. The CDR3 DNA is TGTGCCAGCAGCCGGGACGGGAGCTCCTACAATGAGCAGTTCTTC. It specifies CASSRDGSSYNEQFF.

The V gene is TRBV4-1, the J gene TRBJ2-5; a possible D gene is TRBD2 (6 bases). Per germline, CDR1 MGHRA and CDR2 YSYEKL. The germline V and J ends were trimmed by 5 bases and 5 bases, with 18 bases remaining between them. The CDR3 sequence is 15 residues long. CDR3 loop: CASSSPGLASETQYF. The CDR3 coding sequence is TGCGCCAGCAGCTCCCCGGGCCTAGCGTCGGAGACCCAGTACTTC.

This clone came up once. The CDR3: CASRMGVNYGYTF. The DNA for the CDR3 is TGTGCCAGCAGAATGGGAGTCAACTATGGCTACACCTTC. The chain recombines TRBV2 with TRBJ1-2; no clear D gene. Germline CDR1 and CDR2: SNHLY and FYNNEI. CDR3 length equals 13 residues. Trimming cost V 6 bases and J 2 bases, with 10 bases left between them.